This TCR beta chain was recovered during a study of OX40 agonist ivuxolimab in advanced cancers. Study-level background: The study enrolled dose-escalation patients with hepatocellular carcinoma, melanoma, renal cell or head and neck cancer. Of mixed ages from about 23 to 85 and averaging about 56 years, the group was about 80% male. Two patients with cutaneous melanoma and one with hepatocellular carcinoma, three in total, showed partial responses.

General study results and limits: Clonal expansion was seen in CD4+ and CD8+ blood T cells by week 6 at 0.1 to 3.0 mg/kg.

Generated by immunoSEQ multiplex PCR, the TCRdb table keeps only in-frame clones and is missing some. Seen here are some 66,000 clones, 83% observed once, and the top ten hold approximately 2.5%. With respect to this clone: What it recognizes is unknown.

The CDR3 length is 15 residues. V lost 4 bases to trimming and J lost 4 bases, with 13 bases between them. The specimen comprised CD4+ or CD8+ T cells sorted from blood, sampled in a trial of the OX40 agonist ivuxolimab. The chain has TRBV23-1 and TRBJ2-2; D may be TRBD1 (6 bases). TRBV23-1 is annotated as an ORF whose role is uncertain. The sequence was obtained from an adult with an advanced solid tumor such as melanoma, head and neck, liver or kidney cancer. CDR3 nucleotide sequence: TGCGCCAGCAGTCGCCACAGGGTGTTCACCGGGGAGCTGTTTTTT. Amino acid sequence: CASSRHRVFTGELFF.